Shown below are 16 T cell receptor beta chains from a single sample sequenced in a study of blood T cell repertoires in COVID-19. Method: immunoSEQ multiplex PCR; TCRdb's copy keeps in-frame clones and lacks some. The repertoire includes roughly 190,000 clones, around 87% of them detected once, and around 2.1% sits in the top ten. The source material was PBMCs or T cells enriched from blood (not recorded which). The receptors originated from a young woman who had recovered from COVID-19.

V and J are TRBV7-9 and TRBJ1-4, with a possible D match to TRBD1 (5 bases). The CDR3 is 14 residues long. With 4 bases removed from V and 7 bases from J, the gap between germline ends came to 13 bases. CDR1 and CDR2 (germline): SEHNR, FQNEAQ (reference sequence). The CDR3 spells CASSSWARGEKLFF. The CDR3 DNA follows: TGTGCCAGCAGCTCCTGGGCTAGGGGTGAAAAACTGTTTTTT.

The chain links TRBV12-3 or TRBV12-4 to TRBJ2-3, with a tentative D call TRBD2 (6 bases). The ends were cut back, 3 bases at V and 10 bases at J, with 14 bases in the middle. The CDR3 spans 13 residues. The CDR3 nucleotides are TGTGCCAGCAGTTTTTCAGCGGGCCGGGCGCAGTATTTT. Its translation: CASSFSAGRAQYF.

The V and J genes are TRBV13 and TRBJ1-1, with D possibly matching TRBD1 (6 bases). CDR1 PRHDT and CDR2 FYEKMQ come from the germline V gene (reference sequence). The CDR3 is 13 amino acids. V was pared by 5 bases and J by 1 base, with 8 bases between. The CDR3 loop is CASSPTGNTEAFF. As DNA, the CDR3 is TGTGCCAGCAGCCCGACAGGGAACACTGAAGCTTTCTTT.

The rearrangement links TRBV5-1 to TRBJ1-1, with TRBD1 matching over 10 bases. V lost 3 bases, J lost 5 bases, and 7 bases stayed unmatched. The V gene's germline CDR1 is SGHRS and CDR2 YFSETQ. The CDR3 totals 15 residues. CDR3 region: CASSSTGGLRTEAFF. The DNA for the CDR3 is TGCGCCAGCAGCTCGACAGGGGGCTTGAGGACTGAAGCTTTCTTT.

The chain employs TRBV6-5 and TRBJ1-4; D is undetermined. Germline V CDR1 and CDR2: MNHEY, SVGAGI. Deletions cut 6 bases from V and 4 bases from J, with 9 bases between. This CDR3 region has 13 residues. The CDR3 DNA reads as TGTGCCAGCAGCTTGGGAGGTAATGAAAAACTGTTTTTT. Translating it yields CASSLGGNEKLFF.

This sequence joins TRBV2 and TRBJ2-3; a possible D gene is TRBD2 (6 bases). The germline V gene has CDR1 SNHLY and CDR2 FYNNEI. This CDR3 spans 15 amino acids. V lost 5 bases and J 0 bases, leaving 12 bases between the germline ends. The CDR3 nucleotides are TGTGCCAGCAGTCGGGTCGGGGGAAGCACAGATACGCAGTATTTT. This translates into CASSRVGGSTDTQYF.

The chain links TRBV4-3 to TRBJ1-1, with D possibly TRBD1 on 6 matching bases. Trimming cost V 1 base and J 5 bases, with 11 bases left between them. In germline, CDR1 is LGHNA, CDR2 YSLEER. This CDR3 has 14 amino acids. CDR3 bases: TGCGCCAGCAGCCAAGGACAGGATGGGACTGAAGCTTTCTTT. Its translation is CASSQGQDGTEAFF.

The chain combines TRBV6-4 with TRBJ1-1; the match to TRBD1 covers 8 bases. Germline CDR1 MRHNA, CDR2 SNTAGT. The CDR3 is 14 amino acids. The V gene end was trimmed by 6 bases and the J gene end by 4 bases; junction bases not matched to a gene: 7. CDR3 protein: CASRADRASTEAFF. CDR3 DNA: TGTGCCAGCAGAGCGGACAGGGCGAGCACTGAAGCTTTCTTT.

The CDR3 reads CASSYSRTDSNQPQHF. CDR3 bases: TGTGCCAGCAGTTACTCCAGGACAGATAGCAATCAGCCCCAGCATTTT. V gene TRBV6-5 combines with J gene TRBJ1-5; perhaps TRBD1 as D (6 bases). Trimming took off 0 bases at V and 0 bases at J, with 9 bases between the two ends. Germline CDR1 reads MNHEY; CDR2 reads SVGAGI. The CDR3 is 16 amino acids.

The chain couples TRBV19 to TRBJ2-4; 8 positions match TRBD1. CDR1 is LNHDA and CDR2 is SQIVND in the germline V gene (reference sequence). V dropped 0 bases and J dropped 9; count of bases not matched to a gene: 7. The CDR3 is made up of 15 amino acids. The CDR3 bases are TGTGCCAGTAGTATAGATACAGGGGGAAGTTCCATTCAGTACTTC. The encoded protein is CASSIDTGGSSIQYF.

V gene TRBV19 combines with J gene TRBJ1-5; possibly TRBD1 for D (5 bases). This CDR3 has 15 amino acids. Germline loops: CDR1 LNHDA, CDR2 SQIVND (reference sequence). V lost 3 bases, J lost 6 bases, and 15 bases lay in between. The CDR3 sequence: CASSMSQGGVQPQHF. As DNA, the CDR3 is TGTGCCAGTAGTATGAGTCAGGGAGGTGTTCAGCCCCAGCATTTT.

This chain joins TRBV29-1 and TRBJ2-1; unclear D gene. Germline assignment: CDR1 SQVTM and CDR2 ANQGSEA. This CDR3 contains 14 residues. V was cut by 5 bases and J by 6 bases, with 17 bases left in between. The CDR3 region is CSVFPPVSRNEQFF. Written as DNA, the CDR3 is TGCAGCGTTTTCCCCCCCGTCAGTCGCAATGAGCAGTTCTTC.

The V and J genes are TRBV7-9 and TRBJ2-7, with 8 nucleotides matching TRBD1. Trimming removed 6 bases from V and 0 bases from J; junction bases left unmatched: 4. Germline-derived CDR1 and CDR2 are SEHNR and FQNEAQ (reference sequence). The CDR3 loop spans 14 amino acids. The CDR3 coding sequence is TGTGCCAGCAGGAAGACAGGGGACTCCTACGAGCAGTACTTC. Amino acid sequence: CASRKTGDSYEQYF.

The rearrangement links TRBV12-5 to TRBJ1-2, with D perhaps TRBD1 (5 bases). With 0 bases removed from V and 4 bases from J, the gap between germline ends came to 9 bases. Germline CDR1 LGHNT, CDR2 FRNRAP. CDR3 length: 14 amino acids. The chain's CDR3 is CASGLVGDPYGYTF. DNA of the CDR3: TGTGCTAGTGGTTTGGTAGGGGATCCCTATGGCTACACCTTC.

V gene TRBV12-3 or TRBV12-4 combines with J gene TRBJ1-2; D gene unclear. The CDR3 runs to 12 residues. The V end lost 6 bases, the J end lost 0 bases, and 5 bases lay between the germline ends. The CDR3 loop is CASSQSNYGYTF. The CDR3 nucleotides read TGTGCCAGCAGCCAATCTAACTATGGCTACACCTTC.

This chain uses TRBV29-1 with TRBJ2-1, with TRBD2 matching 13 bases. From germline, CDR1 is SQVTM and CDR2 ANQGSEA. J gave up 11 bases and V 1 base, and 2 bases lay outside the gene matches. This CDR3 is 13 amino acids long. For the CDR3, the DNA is TGCAGCGTTGAAGGACTAGCGGGAGGTAAGCAGTTCTTC. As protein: CSVEGLAGGKQFF.